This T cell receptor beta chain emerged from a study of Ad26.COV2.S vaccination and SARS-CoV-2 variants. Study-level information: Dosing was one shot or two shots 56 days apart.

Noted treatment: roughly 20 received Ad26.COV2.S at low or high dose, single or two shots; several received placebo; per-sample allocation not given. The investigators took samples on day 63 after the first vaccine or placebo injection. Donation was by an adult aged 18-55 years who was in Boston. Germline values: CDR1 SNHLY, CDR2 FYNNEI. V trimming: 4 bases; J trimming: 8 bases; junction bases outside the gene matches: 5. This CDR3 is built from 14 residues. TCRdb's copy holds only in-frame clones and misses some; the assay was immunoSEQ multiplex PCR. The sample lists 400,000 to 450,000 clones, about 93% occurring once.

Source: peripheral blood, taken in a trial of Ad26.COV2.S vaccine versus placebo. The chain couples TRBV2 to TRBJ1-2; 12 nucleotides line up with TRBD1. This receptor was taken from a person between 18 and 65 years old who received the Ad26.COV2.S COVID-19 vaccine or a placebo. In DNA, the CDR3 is TGTGCCAGCAGTGCACCCGGGACAGGGGGCGGCTACACCTTC. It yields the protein CASSAPGTGGGYTF.